The sequence of this T cell receptor (beta chain) was determined in a study of cytomegalovirus exposure and HLA in healthy donors. The study, taken as a whole, reports: Among TCR beta chains, those listed as cytomegalovirus-associated numbered some 170.

Germline loops: CDR1 SGHTS, CDR2 YDEGEE. The CDR3 covers 16 residues. With V trimmed by 1 base and J by 2 bases, 6 bases remained unmatched. Researchers ran the PCR with 60 Vbeta and 13 Jbeta primers. Only in-frame clones appear in the TCRdb table, and some are missing; sequencing was by immunoSEQ multiplex PCR. The sample consists of under 150,000 clones, 65% to 85% of them appearing once. Regarding this clone: Its cognate antigen is unknown.

Donors likely had unrecorded immune exposures despite being nominally healthy when sampled. Sequencing was carried out using PBMCs. The chain links TRBV5-8 to TRBJ1-5; 7 nucleotides align to TRBD1. The receptor comes from a woman younger than 30 in good health and CMV-seronegative. The CDR3 coding sequence is TGTGCCAGCAGCTTGATGCCAGGGACAGGCAATCAGCCCCAGCATTTT. Translating gives CASSLMPGTGNQPQHF.